The 22 T cell receptor beta chains reported below all come from one sample, sequenced in a study of patients and donors after allogeneic stem cell transplantation. One entry per CDR3 protein results from TCRdb running MiXCR on the RT-PCR reads. The table records 150,000 to 250,000 distinct CDR3 sequences, around two fifths of them present only once. The sample was blood, either unsorted or a sorted T cell fraction (not recorded which). Source of these receptors: a human donor who was either an allogeneic HSCT recipient or a stem cell or donor lymphocyte infusion donor (not recorded which). It is not recorded whose cells these are; they may come from a transplant donor.

This clonotype was seen more than once but under ten times. The gene calls are TRBV3-1 and TRBJ2-7, with D possibly matching TRBD2 (5 bases). V dropped 3 bases and J dropped 6 bases, with 15 bases sitting between them. Germline loops: CDR1 LGHDT, CDR2 YNNKEL (reference sequence). The CDR3 consists of 14 residues. CDR3 nucleotides: TGTGCCAGCAGCCAGGACTGGAATCCTGGCGAGCAGTACTTC. Its translation: CASSQDWNPGEQYF.

J is TRBJ1-5 and V is TRBV4-3; 12 bases line up with TRBD1. Germline assignment: CDR1 LGHNA and CDR2 YSLEER. This CDR3 spans 18 amino acids. With 2 bases clipped from V and 7 bases from J, the junction kept 12 bases outside the gene matches. DNA for the CDR3: TGCGCCAGCAGCCAAAAGCCGCTGGGACAGGGGGCTGGACAGCCCCAGCATTTT. It translates to CASSQKPLGQGAGQPQHF.

This clonotype has only a few counts. V usage is TRBV24-1 and J usage is TRBJ2-2; D is unresolved. Trimming left V 4 bases short and J 7 bases short, with 12 bases between. The germline V gene encodes CDR1 KGHDR and CDR2 SFDVKD. There are 14 residues in the CDR3. The CDR3 DNA is TGTGCCACCAGTGACCTAAGAGGACGCGGGGAGCTGTTTTTT. This sequence encodes CATSDLRGRGELFF.

The chain employs TRBV13 and TRBJ2-3; tentatively, D is TRBD1 (6 bases). There are 16 residues in the CDR3. The germline gives CDR1 PRHDT, CDR2 FYEKMQ (reference sequence). V was pared by 5 bases and J by 4 bases, with 19 bases between. As DNA, the CDR3 is TGTGCCAGCAGCGCGAGGGACACTGGAGGACCAGATACGCAGTATTTT. Translating gives CASSARDTGGPDTQYF.

The chain joins TRBV2 to TRBJ1-2, with D possibly TRBD1 on 5 matching bases. V was pared by 6 bases and J by 4 bases, with 21 bases between. This CDR3 is 16 amino acids long. CDR1 is SNHLY, CDR2 FYNNEI, per germline. CDR3 sequence: CASSDPRAQGPYGYTF. The CDR3 nucleotides read TGTGCCAGCAGCGACCCTCGGGCTCAGGGACCCTATGGCTACACCTTC.

The rearrangement joins TRBV27 to TRBJ2-7; 7 nucleotides agree with TRBD1. V lost 8 bases, J lost 0 bases, and 10 bases stayed unmatched. CDR3 length: 15 residues. Germline loops: CDR1 MNHEY, CDR2 SMNVEV (reference sequence). CDR3 region: CASRQGGFSSYEQYF. The CDR3 DNA reads as TGTGCCAGCCGACAGGGTGGATTTAGCTCCTACGAGCAGTACTTC.

This clonotype was seen a single time. The gene calls are TRBV12-3 or TRBV12-4 and TRBJ1-5; 8 bases map to TRBD1. The V segment lost 5 bases and the J segment 2 bases; nucleotides outside the gene matches: 5. CDR3 size: 15 residues. The CDR3 coding sequence is TGTGCCAGCAGTCCACAGGGGGGAGGCAATCAGCCCCAGCATTTT. It translates to CASSPQGGGNQPQHF.

The chain combines TRBV12-3 or TRBV12-4 with TRBJ2-5, with D maybe TRBD2 (5 bases). The CDR3 has 15 amino acids. Trimming removed 6 bases at V and 0 bases at J, with 14 bases between. As DNA, the CDR3 is TGTGCCAGCAGCGCCGCTCAGGACTACCAAGAGACCCAGTACTTC. It codes for CASSAAQDYQETQYF.

This sequence joins TRBV5-3 and TRBJ2-1; the D gene is possibly TRBD2 (5 bases). TRBV5-3 is identified as an open reading frame with a role that is uncertain. The CDR3 loop spans 15 amino acids. V was clipped by 1 base and J by 8 bases, with 16 bases between them. In DNA, the CDR3 is TGTGCCAGAAGCTTGTTGCCGGGAATGTGGGATGAGCAGTTCTTC. This codes for CARSLLPGMWDEQFF.

The CDR3 nucleotides read TGTGCCTGGAGTCTAGGGGTTCCGAACACTGAAGCTTTCTTT. Amino acids: CAWSLGVPNTEAFF. This chain links TRBV30 with TRBJ1-1, with D tentatively TRBD1 (5 bases). V gave up 2 bases and J gave up 1 base, with 11 bases separating them. Germline loops: CDR1 GTSNPN, CDR2 SVGIG (reference sequence). This CDR3 is built from 14 residues.

The rearrangement joins TRBV7-2 to TRBJ2-3; 9 bases align to TRBD2. This CDR3 is 16 amino acids long. The germline V gene has CDR1 SGHTA and CDR2 FQGNSA. The V and J ends lost 1 base and 3 bases, in that order; junction bases with no gene match: 5. The CDR3 bases are TGTGCCAGCAGCTTAGGTAGCGGGAGTATAACAGATACGCAGTATTTT. Protein sequence: CASSLGSGSITDTQYF.

This clonotype occurred a few times. In DNA form, the CDR3 reads TGTGCCAGCAGTGACCCCGGACTAGCGGGAATCTACAATGAGCAGTTCTTC. Translating it yields CASSDPGLAGIYNEQFF. The chain employs TRBV12-3 or TRBV12-4 and TRBJ2-1; 12 nucleotides align to TRBD2. The CDR3 is 17 residues long. The junction had 8 bases not matched to a gene; V was cut back by 5 bases and J by 3 bases.

The J gene is TRBJ2-1, the V gene TRBV4-1; D possibly corresponds to TRBD2 (5 bases). Germline CDR1 and CDR2: MGHRA and YSYEKL. V lost 1 base and J 0 bases, leaving 7 bases between the germline ends. The CDR3 spans 15 residues. CDR3 bases: TGCGCCAGCAGCCAAGCTACTAGCTCCTACAATGAGCAGTTCTTC. This gives the protein CASSQATSSYNEQFF.

This clonotype appeared a few times. This chain links TRBV9 with TRBJ1-1; D is unresolved. Looked up from germline, CDR1 is SGDLS and CDR2 is YYNGEE. Trimming shortened V by 3 bases and J by 2 bases, and 5 bases separated the two germline ends. The CDR3 loop spans 12 amino acids. In nucleotides, the CDR3 is TGTGCCAGCAGCGGTCCCAACACTGAAGCTTTCTTT. Amino acids: CASSGPNTEAFF.

This clonotype was counted a few times. V and J are TRBV5-1 and TRBJ2-3; 11 positions agree with TRBD2. The CDR3 length is 14 residues. CDR1 is SGHRS and CDR2 is YFSETQ in the germline V gene. J lost 9 bases, V lost 5 bases, and 8 bases had no gene match. The chain's CDR3 is CASSPGTSGVTQYF. The CDR3 DNA reads as TGCGCCAGCAGTCCCGGGACTAGCGGAGTAACGCAGTATTTT. The whole variable domain, remainder taken from reference TRBV5-1 and TRBJ2-3, is KAGVTQTPRYLIKTRGQQVTLSCSPISGHRSVSWYQQTPGQGLQFLFEYFSETQRNKGNFPGRFSGRQFSNSRSEMNVSTLELGDSALYLCASSPGTSGVTQYFGPGTRLTVL.

The gene calls are TRBV3-1 and TRBJ1-1; 7 nucleotides line up with TRBD1. With 0 bases clipped from V and 1 base from J, the junction kept 8 bases outside the gene matches. In germline, CDR1 is LGHDT, CDR2 YNNKEL (reference sequence). The CDR3 extends over 17 amino acids. The CDR3 nucleotides read TGTGCCAGCAGCCAAGACACGACAGGGATGTGGAACACTGAAGCTTTCTTT. Amino acid sequence: CASSQDTTGMWNTEAFF.

The table lists this clonotype with a few counts. V and J are TRBV18 and TRBJ2-7, with a tentative D call TRBD1 (6 bases). Trimming stripped 4 bases from V and 0 bases from J, with 10 bases between. The CDR3 covers 14 residues. Germline V gene lookup returns CDR1 KGHSH and CDR2 LQKENI. CDR3 in amino acids: CASSLRTDSYEQYF. DNA for the CDR3: TGTGCCAGCTCACTGCGGACAGACTCCTACGAGCAGTACTTC.

The rearrangement links TRBV4-3 to TRBJ2-6; maybe TRBD2 (5 bases). Germline-derived CDR1 and CDR2 are LGHNA and YSLEER. The CDR3 has 16 amino acids. V was cut by 0 bases and J by 2 bases, with 8 bases left in between. DNA for the CDR3: TGCGCCAGCAGCCAAGATGGGAGTACTGGGGCCAACGTCCTGACTTTC. Translated: CASSQDGSTGANVLTF.

This clonotype was counted between two and nine times. This sequence joins TRBV9 and TRBJ1-6; perhaps TRBD1 as D (5 bases). This CDR3 is built from 14 residues. The germline CDR1 and CDR2 sequences are SGDLS and YYNGEE. V lost 0 bases and J lost 7, with 8 bases in between. This CDR3 is CASSVGRDNSPLHF. CDR3 sequence (DNA): TGTGCCAGCAGCGTAGGCAGGGACAATTCACCCCTCCACTTT.

This sequence joins TRBV7-9 and TRBJ2-1, with 8 bases that match TRBD2. Trimming at V came to 4 bases and at J to 6 bases, leaving 5 bases not matched to a gene. There are 14 residues in the CDR3. CDR1 is SEHNR and CDR2 is FQNEAQ in the germline V gene (reference sequence). Written as DNA, the CDR3 is TGTGCCAGCAGCTCGGGAGGGCCCCTCAATGAGCAGTTCTTC. This sequence encodes CASSSGGPLNEQFF. Together with reference TRBV7-9 and TRBJ2-1, the CDR3 gives the full variable domain: DTGVSQNPRHKITKRGQNVTFRCDPISEHNRLYWYRQTLGQGPEFLTYFQNEAQLEKSRLLSDRFSAERPKGSFSTLEIQRTEQGDSAMYLCASSSGGPLNEQFFGPGTRLTVL.

In this sample, this clonotype turned up a few times. The chain carries TRBV24-1 and TRBJ1-5; no reliable D call. V was cut by 1 base and J by 6 bases, with 3 bases left in between. Germline V gene data show CDR1 as KGHDR and CDR2 as SFDVKD. The CDR3 is 12 amino acids. The CDR3 loop reads CATSDFGQPQHF. As DNA, the CDR3 is TGTGCCACCAGTGATTTTGGTCAGCCCCAGCATTTT.

The chain combines TRBV12-3 or TRBV12-4 with TRBJ2-7; no clear D. V was pared by 3 bases and J by 5 bases, with 5 bases between. The CDR3 length is 11 residues. CDR3 bases: TGTGCCAGCAGTTTTTTCCACGAGCAGTACTTC. Protein: CASSFFHEQYF.